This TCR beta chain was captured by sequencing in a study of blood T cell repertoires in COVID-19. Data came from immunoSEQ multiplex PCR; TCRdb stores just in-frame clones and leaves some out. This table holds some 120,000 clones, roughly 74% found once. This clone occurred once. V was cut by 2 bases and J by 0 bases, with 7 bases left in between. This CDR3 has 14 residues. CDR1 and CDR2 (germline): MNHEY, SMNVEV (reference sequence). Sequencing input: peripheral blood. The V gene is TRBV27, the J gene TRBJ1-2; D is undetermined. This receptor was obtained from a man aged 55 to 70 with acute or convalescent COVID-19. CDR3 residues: CASSLRVSNYGYTF. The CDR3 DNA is TGTGCCAGCAGTTTACGGGTATCTAACTATGGCTACACCTTC.